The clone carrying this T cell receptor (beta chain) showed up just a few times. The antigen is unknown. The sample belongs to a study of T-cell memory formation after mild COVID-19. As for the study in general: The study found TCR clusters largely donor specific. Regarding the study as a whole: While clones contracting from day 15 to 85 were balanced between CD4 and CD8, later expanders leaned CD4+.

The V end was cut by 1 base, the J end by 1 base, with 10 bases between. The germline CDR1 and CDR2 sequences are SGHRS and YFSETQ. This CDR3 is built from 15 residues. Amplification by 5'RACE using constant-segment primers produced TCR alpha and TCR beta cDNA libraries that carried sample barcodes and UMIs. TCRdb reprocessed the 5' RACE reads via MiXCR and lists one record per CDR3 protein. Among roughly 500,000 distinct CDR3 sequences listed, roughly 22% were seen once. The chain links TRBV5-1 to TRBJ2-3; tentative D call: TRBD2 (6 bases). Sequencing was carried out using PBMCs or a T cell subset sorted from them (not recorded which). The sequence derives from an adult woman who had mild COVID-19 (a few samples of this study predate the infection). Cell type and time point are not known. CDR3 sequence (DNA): TGCGCCAGCAGCTTGCAGCCTAGCGGCACAGATACGCAGTATTTT. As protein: CASSLQPSGTDTQYF.